This T cell receptor beta chain was sequenced for a study of blood T cell repertoires in COVID-19. TCRdb's copy holds only in-frame clones and misses some; the assay was immunoSEQ multiplex PCR. The table lists 35,000 to 45,000 clones, more than 75% of them singletons. V lost 4 bases and J lost 11; bases outside the gene matches: 11. The CDR3 is 15 amino acids. CDR1 and CDR2 from the germline V gene are SGHRS and YFSETQ. The rearrangement uses TRBV5-1 and TRBJ2-3, with 12 bases that match TRBD2. Sequenced sample: peripheral blood. The clonotype originates from a man in his 70s with active or convalescent COVID-19. CDR3 DNA sequence: TGCGCCAGCAGCACAGGACTAGCGGGGCACTCTGAGCAGTATTTT. Its translation: CASSTGLAGHSEQYF.